What follows are 4 T cell receptor beta chains derived from one specimen sequenced in a study of molecular identifiers for immune sequencing clone quantification. One entry per CDR3 protein results from TCRdb running MiXCR on the PCR reads. The profile covers some 89,000 distinct CDR3 sequences, with more than 20% appearing a single time and around 1% taken by the ten largest. Sequencing was done on a sample of naive CD8+ T cells from blood, with Jurkat cell RNA spiked in. This sample's subset: FACS-sorted CD8+CD4-CCR7+CD45RA+ naive T cells. The receptors here all came from a human donor in good health. Some libraries in this study had Jurkat cell RNA spiked in.

With respect to this clonotype: Being one base from a much bigger clone, this may be a read error. CDR3 coding DNA: TGTGCCAGTAGCTTGAGGCCGGAGTCACCCCTCCACTTT. The encoded protein is CASSLRPESPLHF. J is TRBJ1-6 and V is TRBV19; D not resolved. CDR3 length: 13 amino acids. The V gene's germline CDR1 is LNHDA and CDR2 SQIVND (reference sequence). V dropped 6 bases and J dropped 10 bases, with 13 bases sitting between them.

In regard to this clonotype: A much larger clone sits a single nucleotide away, making a read error possible. The V and J genes are TRBV3-1 and TRBJ2-7; D not resolved. V lost 5 bases, J lost 3 bases, and 14 bases lay in between. CDR1 and CDR2 (germline): LGHDT, YNNKEL (reference sequence). The CDR3 length is 14 residues. DNA for the CDR3: TGTGCCAGCAGCTCTGGGGTCAGGAACTACGAGCAGTACTTC. Amino acids: CASSSGVRNYEQYF.

To note about this clonotype: Given a much more abundant clone one base away, this may be a read error. V is TRBV11-2 and J is TRBJ2-7; D is tentatively TRBD1 or TRBD2 (5 bases each). Per the germline V gene, CDR1 is SGHAT and CDR2 is FQNNGV. Trimming removed 5 bases at V and 6 bases at J, with 14 bases between. The CDR3 spans 13 residues. The CDR3 nucleotides read TGTGCCAGCAGCCCAGGGACGGCGGGCGAGCAGTACTTC. Protein sequence: CASSPGTAGEQYF.

This chain uses TRBV9 with TRBJ2-7, with 7 bases that match TRBD1. Trimming cost V 0 bases and J 1 base; bases outside gene matches: 4. Germline V gives CDR1 SGDLS, CDR2 YYNGEE. CDR3 length: 15 amino acids. DNA for the CDR3: TGTGCCAGCAGCGTAGACCAGGGGGAATCCTACGAGCAGTACTTC. Its translation is CASSVDQGESYEQYF.